What follows is one TCR beta chain and its context. The antigen this receptor binds is unknown. There are no base qualities to consult, and no much larger clone falls within one base. The germline V gene yields MNHEY for CDR1 and SVGEGT for CDR2. Measured from the cysteine to the phenylalanine, the CDR3 is 15 residues long. Just CDR3 DNA is preserved here, 45 bases in frame from base 1. Trimming at the junction amounts to 2 bases on V and 8 bases on J, and the germline ends lie 18 bases apart. The collaborating institutions used their own protocols to collect whole blood in K2EDTA tubes. Collaborator samples were shipped for TCRbeta analysis as frozen whole blood, isolated PBMCs, or DNA extracted from either sample type. The source of the sample is a study of blood T cell repertoires in COVID-19 (TCRdb year 2020). About the study as a whole: The collaborator samples originated in the United States, Italy and Spain and spanned the acute and convalescent phases of COVID-19. The prospective study material was composed of cDNA or gDNA derived from T cells, B-cell-depleted T cells, or PBMCs. The dataset comprised deeply sampled blood TCRbeta repertoires from subjects exposed to, actively infected with, or recovered from COVID-19. The repertoires were made available in a free public database intended to serve as a resource for research on the immune response to SARS-CoV-2. The samples were drawn from two sources: the first 160 participants of the ongoing ImmuneRACE study, and about 1,300 subjects contributed by 6 global collaborators. Sample metadata almost always included a de-identified subject ID, COVID-19 status, age in years and sex. Where available, HLA class I and class II types were obtained from metadata supplied by the sample provider rather than from assay-based typing. Overall results and qualifications from the work: The quantity of clinical and demographic metadata differed by source and by participant and was supplied without curation.

The immunoSEQ Assay, a bias-controlled multiplex PCR, was used to amplify TCRbeta CDR3 regions from genomic DNA. In the source study's methods: The number of nucleated cells in each sample was estimated by amplification of reference gene primers within the assay. Sequence reads were collapsed and filtered to measure the absolute abundance of every unique TCRbeta CDR3 rearrangement. Productive Simpson clonality was computed per sample as the square root of Simpson's diversity index over productive rearrangements. The clones in this table, taken by TCRdb from immuneACCESS, are in-frame only. Not every clone is retained; where verified, under half of the shortfall comes from an unresolved V gene, and the cause of the rest is unknown. That table gives V, J and clone size, and the DNA gave D and trimming. This sample comprises around 15,000 clones, roughly 83% of them detected only once. The ten largest make up about a sixth of the sample.

Recombination linked TRBV6-2 or TRBV6-3 to TRBJ1-2; matching of 5 bases hints at TRBD1 as the D gene. The sample comprised peripheral blood. The TCR originated in a middle-aged man with active or convalescent COVID-19. The CDR3 loop reads CASSYPLMDIYGYTF. The DNA sequence is given as TGTGCCAGCAGTTACCCCCTCATGGACATCTACGGCTACACCTTC.